These 5 T cell receptor beta chains were all obtained from the same sample, sequenced in a study of CD8+ T cells in alopecia areata. Treatment given: oral pan-JAK inhibitor, 5-10 mg twice daily. Extraction of RNA preceded its reverse transcription into cDNA, which served as the sequencing template. Assay used: immunoSEQ multiplex PCR; TCRdb lists only in-frame clones, some missing. The table has 200,000 to 250,000 clones, approximately 65% seen once. The sequences come from CD4+ T cells sorted from blood, collected between weeks 44 and 45, from a patient treated with tofacitinib. The receptor set was obtained from a human donor with alopecia areata.

The CDR3 nucleotides are TGTGCCTGGAGTTCGCCAGGGGGGAACACTGAAGCTTTCTTT. Translating it yields CAWSSPGGNTEAFF. V and J are TRBV30 and TRBJ1-1; 7 bases agree with TRBD1. The CDR3 extends over 14 amino acids. Germline V gene data show CDR1 as GTSNPN and CDR2 as SVGIG (reference sequence). Germline trimming cut 2 bases from V and 1 base from J; bases unmatched to any gene: 4.

V usage is TRBV30 and J usage is TRBJ1-2; no firm D call. The CDR3 length is 16 residues. Germline V gene lookup returns CDR1 GTSNPN and CDR2 SVGIG (reference sequence). V shed 3 bases and J shed 2 bases, with 19 bases lying between them. The CDR3 DNA reads TGTGCCTGGAGGGGGAATATCGAGGTTTCGAACTATGGCTACACCTTC. Encoded protein: CAWRGNIEVSNYGYTF.

This clone showed up many times. The chain recombines TRBV5-1 with TRBJ1-6; no clear D. Deletions cut 0 bases from V and 0 bases from J, with 13 bases between. This CDR3 spans 18 amino acids. CDR1 is SGHRS, CDR2 YFSETQ, per germline. For the CDR3, the DNA is TGCGCCAGCAGCTTGGTCAAGGAGGGAAGCTCCTATAATTCACCCCTCCACTTT. It translates to CASSLVKEGSSYNSPLHF. The variable domain in full, with the rest retrieved from reference TRBV5-1 and TRBJ1-6, is KAGVTQTPRYLIKTRGQQVTLSCSPISGHRSVSWYQQTPGQGLQFLFEYFSETQRNKGNFPGRFSGRQFSNSRSEMNVSTLELGDSALYLCASSLVKEGSSYNSPLHFGNGTRLTVT.

The CDR3 sequence is CASSPLALDTEAFF. For the CDR3, the DNA is TGTGCCAGCAGCCCGTTGGCCTTGGACACTGAAGCTTTCTTT. V usage is TRBV7-8 and J usage is TRBJ1-1; D is unclear. V shed 5 bases and J shed 3 bases, with 13 bases lying between them. The CDR3 spans 14 residues. Germline lookup yields CDR1 SGHVS and CDR2 FQNEAQ.

The chain carries TRBV15 and TRBJ2-7; D call uncertain. The germline CDR1 and CDR2 sequences are LNHNV and YYDKDF (reference sequence). V dropped 0 bases and J dropped 2 bases, with 5 bases sitting between them. The CDR3 contains 13 residues. The CDR3 region is CATSRDQPYEQYF. CDR3 sequence (DNA): TGTGCCACCAGCAGAGATCAACCCTACGAGCAGTACTTC.